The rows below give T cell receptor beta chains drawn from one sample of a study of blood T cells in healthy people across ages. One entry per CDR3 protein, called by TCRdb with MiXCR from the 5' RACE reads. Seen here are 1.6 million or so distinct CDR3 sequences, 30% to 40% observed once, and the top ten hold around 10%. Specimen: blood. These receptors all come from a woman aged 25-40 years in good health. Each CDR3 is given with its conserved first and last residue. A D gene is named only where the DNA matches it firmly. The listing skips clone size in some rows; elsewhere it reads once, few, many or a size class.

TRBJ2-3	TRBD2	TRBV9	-	TGTGCCAGCAGCCATCCCCTCGGACTAGCGGGAGGTACAGATACGCAGTATTTT	CASSHPLGLAGGTDTQYF
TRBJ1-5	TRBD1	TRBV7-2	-	TGTGCCAGCAGGGACAGGAATAGCAATCAGCCCCAGCATTTT	CASRDRNSNQPQHF
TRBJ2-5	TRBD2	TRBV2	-	TGTGCCAGCAGTCCCGGGACTATGCGAGTGGAGACCCAGTACTTC	CASSPGTMRVETQYF
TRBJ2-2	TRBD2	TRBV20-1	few	TGCAGTGCTAGAGATAGTAGCGGGAGGGCCCTCTACACCGGGGAGCTGTTTTTT	CSARDSSGRALYTGELFF
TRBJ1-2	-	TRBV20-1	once	TGCAGTGCTACTGGACAACCGAACTATGGCTGCACCTTC	CSATGQPNYGCTF
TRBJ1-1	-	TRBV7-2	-	TGTGCCAGCAGCTGGGGTTGGGGAGGCACTGAAGCTTTCTTT	CASSWGWGGTEAFF
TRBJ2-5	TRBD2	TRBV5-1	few	TGCGCCAGCAGCTGGACTAGCGGGGGGAAGGAAGAGACCCAGTACTTC	CASSWTSGGKEETQYF
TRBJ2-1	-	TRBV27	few	TGTGCCAGCAGAAGGAGGGTAATCAATGAGCAGTTCTTC	CASRRRVINEQFF
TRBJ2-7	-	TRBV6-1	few	TGTGCCAGCAGTGATCGAGGGCAGGGCGGTTCCTACGAGCAGTACTTC	CASSDRGQGGSYEQYF
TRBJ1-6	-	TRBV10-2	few	TGCGCCAGGGGGGACATAAGGTTTAGTGTGAATTCACCCCTCCACTTT	CARGDIRFSVNSPLHF
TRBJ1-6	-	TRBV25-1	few	TGTGCCAGCAGTGAATCTTACGGACGGGTCTCACCCCTCCACTTT	CASSESYGRVSPLHF
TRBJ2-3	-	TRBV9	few	TGTGCCAGCAGCGTATTGGCCCGGGCGGATACGCAGTATTTT	CASSVLARADTQYF
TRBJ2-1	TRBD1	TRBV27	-	TGTGCCAGCAGTCGGGACAGGGTAAGGAGCTCCTACAATGAGCAGTTCTTC	CASSRDRVRSSYNEQFF
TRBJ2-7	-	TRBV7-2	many	TGTGCCAGCAGCTTACATTCGTATGGCTACGAGCAGTACTTC	CASSLHSYGYEQYF
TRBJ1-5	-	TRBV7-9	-	TGTGCCAGCAGCCTCACAGCAGGGGTGGAACAGCCCCAGCATTTT	CASSLTAGVEQPQHF
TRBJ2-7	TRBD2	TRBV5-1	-	TGCGCCAGCAGCCAATGGACTAGCGGGAGCTCCTACGAGCAGTACTTC	CASSQWTSGSSYEQYF
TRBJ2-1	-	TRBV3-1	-	TGTGCCAGCAGCCAAGATGCGACTTATAATGAGCAGTTCTTC	CASSQDATYNEQFF
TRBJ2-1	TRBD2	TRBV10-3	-	TGTGCCATCAGTGAGTCGGGGACTAGTAATGAGCAGTTCTTC	CAISESGTSNEQFF
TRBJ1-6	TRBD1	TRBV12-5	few	TGTGCTAGTGGTCAGAAACAGGGGGCGTCCTATAATTCACCCCTCCACTTT	CASGQKQGASYNSPLHF
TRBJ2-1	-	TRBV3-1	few	TGTGCCAGCAGCCAATACCTAGCGTCGCTGGGGGAGCAGTTCTTC	CASSQYLASLGEQFF